This T cell receptor beta chain was obtained from a study of blood T cell repertoires in COVID-19. The overall study: The study drew acute and convalescent COVID-19 samples from the United States, Italy and Spain. PBMCs, B-cell-depleted T cells, or T cells were the source of the cDNA or gDNA that made up the material.

The length of the CDR3 is 15 residues. V dropped 3 bases and J dropped 0; count of bases not matched to a gene: 5. CDR1 is MNHEY and CDR2 is SVGAGI in the germline V gene. Study processing details: For nucleated cells, counts were estimated from reference gene primer amplification. Measured with immunoSEQ multiplex PCR; TCRdb has only the in-frame clones, and not every one. The V and J calls and clone size were taken over from that table, and D and trimming were inferred from the DNA. This table holds around 42,000 clones, 65% to 85% found once. This sequence originates from a woman at least 80 years old with acute or convalescent COVID-19. The specimen sequenced was peripheral blood. The V and J genes are TRBV6-5 and TRBJ2-7; TRBD1 matches at 7 bases. This CDR3 is CASSYSGTDSYEQYF. CDR3 sequence (DNA): TGTGCCAGCAGTTATTCCGGGACAGACTCCTACGAGCAGTACTTC.